This T cell receptor (beta chain) came from a study of T-cell memory formation after mild COVID-19. Across the whole study: The study found TCR clusters largely donor specific. Notes on the study in general: Pre-infection memory already had some responding clones, implying cross-reactive memory joined. Confirmation of SARS-CoV-2 specificity was lacking for second-wave clones peaking day 37.

Germline CDR1 KGHDR, CDR2 SFDVKD. This CDR3 spans 15 amino acids. V was cut by 12 bases and J by 3 bases, with 22 bases left in between. Via MiXCR, TCRdb re-called the 5' RACE reads, giving one row per CDR3 protein. The sample carries almost 250,000 distinct CDR3 sequences, 15% recorded once. Of note for this clonotype: What it binds is not known.

The receptor comes from an adult woman who had mild COVID-19 (a few samples of this study predate the infection). Cell type and time point are not known. The material sequenced was PBMCs or a T cell subset sorted from them (not recorded which). The J gene is TRBJ1-2, the V gene TRBV24-1; unclear D gene. CDR3: CASSGREQGYYGYTF. The CDR3 DNA reads as TGTGCCTCCTCGGGGAGGGAGCAAGGATACTATGGCTACACCTTC.